This T cell receptor beta chain was obtained from a study of T-cell reconstitution after alpha-beta-depleted transplantation in children. Germline V lookup: CDR1 SGHRS, CDR2 YFSETQ. CDR3 length: 16 amino acids. V was pared by 4 bases and J by 6 bases, with 20 bases between. Researchers prepared the TCRbeta library using unique molecular identifiers, the study reports. In TCRdb, the PCR reads were re-called with MiXCR into one record per CDR3 protein. Of over 550,000 distinct CDR3 sequences in the sample, roughly a tenth were seen once. The V and J genes are TRBV5-1 and TRBJ2-1, with a tentative D call TRBD2 (6 bases). The receptor's source is a human donor who donated a stem cell graft to a child with acute myeloid leukemia. The sequencing used PBMCs from the stem cell graft donor, collected from the stem cell graft. The CDR3 bases are TGCGCCAGCAGCCCCGGGAGCAGCGGATGGGGCAATGAGCAGTTCTTC. Amino acid sequence: CASSPGSSGWGNEQFF.